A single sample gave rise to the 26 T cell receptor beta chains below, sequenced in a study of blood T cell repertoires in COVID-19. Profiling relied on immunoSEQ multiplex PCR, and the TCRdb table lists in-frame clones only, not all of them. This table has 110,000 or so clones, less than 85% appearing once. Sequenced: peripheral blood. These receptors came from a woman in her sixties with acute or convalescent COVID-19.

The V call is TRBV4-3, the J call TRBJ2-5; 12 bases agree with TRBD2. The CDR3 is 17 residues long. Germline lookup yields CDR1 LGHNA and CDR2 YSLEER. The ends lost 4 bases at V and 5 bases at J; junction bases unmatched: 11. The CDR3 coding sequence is TGCGCCAGCAGCCCTAGACTAGCGGGAGAGCCCGGGGAGACCCAGTACTTC. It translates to CASSPRLAGEPGETQYF.

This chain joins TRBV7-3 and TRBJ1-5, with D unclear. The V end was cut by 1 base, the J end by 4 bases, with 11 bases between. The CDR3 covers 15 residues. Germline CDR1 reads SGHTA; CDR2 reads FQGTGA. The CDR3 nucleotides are TGTGCCAGCAGCTTAAGGGGAGATGGTAATCAGCCCCAGCATTTT. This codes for CASSLRGDGNQPQHF.

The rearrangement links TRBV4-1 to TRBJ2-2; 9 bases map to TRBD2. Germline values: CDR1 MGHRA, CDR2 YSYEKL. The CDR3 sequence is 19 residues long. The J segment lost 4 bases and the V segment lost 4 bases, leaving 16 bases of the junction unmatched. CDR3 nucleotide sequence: TGCGCCAGCAGCCCCCAATCTAGCGGGGCCGCGGGTATCACCGGGGAGCTGTTTTTT. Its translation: CASSPQSSGAAGITGELFF.

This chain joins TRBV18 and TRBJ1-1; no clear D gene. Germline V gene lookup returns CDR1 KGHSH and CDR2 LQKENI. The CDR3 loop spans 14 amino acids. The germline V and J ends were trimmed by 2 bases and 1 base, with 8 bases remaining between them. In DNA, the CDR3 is TGTGCCAGCTCACCAACAGTATCGAACACTGAAGCTTTCTTT. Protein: CASSPTVSNTEAFF.

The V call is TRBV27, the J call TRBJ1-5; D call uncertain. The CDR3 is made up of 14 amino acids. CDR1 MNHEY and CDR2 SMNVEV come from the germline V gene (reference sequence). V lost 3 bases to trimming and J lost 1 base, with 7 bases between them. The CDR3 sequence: CASSFGDSNQPQHF. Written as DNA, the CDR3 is TGTGCCAGCAGTTTCGGAGACAGCAATCAGCCCCAGCATTTT.

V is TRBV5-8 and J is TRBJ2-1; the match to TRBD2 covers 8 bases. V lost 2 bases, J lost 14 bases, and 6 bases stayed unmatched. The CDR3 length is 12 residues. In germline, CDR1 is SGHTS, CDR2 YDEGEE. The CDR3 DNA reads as TGTGCCAGCAGCTTTTCGGGACTAGTTGAGTTCTTC. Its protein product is CASSFSGLVEFF. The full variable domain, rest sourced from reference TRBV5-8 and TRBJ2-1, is EAGVTQSPTHLIKTRGQQATLRCSPISGHTSVYWYQQALGLGLQFLLWYDEGEERNRGNFPPRFSGRQFPNYSSELNVNALELEDSALYLCASSFSGLVEFFGPGTRLTVL.

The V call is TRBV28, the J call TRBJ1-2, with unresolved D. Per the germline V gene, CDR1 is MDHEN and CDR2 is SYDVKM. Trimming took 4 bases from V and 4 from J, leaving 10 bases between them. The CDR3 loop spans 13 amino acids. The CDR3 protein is CASSSARFYGYTF. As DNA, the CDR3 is TGTGCCAGCAGTTCCGCCAGATTCTATGGCTACACCTTC.

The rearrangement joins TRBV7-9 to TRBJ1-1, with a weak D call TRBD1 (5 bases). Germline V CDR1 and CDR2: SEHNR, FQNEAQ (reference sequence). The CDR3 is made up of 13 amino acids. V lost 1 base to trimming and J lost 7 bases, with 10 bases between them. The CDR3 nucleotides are TGTGCCAGCAGCTTAGATCTCCAGGGTGAAGCTTTCTTT. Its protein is CASSLDLQGEAFF.

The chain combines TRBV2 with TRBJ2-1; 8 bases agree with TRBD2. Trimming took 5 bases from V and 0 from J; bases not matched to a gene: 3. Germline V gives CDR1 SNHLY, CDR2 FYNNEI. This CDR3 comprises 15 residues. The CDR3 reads CASSPGTSSYNEQFF. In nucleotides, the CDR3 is TGTGCCAGCAGTCCCGGGACTAGCTCCTACAATGAGCAGTTCTTC.

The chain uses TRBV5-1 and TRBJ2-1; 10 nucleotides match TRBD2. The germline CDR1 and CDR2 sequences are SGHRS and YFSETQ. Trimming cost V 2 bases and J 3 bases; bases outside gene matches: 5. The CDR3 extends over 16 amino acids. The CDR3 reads CASSFAGTSVYNEQFF. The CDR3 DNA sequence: TGCGCCAGCAGCTTTGCCGGGACTAGCGTCTACAATGAGCAGTTCTTC.

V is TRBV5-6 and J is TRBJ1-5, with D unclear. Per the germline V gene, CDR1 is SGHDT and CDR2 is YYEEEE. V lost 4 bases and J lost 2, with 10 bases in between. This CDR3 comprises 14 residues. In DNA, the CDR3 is TGTGCCAGCAGCCGCGATAATCGCAATCAGCCCCAGCATTTT. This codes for CASSRDNRNQPQHF.

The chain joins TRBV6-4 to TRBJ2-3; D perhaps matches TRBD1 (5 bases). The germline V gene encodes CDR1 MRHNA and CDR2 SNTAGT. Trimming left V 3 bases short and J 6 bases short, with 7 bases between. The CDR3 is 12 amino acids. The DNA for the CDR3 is TGTGCCAGCAGTGAAAAGGGGGATACGCAGTATTTT. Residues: CASSEKGDTQYF.

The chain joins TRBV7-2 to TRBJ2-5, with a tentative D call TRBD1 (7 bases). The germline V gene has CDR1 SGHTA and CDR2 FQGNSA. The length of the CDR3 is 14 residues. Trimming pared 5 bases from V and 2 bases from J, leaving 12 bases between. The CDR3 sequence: CASSPPGGQETQYF. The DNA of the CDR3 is TGTGCCAGCAGCCCCCCAGGGGGGCAAGAGACCCAGTACTTC.

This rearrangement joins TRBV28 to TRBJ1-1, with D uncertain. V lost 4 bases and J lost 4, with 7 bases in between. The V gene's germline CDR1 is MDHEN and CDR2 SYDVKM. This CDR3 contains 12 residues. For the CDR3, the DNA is TGTGCCAGCAGTTCTCGAGGCACTGAAGCTTTCTTT. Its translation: CASSSRGTEAFF.

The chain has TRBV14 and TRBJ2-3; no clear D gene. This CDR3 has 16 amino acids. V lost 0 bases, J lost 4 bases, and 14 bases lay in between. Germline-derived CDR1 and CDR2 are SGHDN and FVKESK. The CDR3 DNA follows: TGTGCCAGCAGCCAAGATCTCCTAGTCTGGTCAGATACGCAGTATTTT. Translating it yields CASSQDLLVWSDTQYF.

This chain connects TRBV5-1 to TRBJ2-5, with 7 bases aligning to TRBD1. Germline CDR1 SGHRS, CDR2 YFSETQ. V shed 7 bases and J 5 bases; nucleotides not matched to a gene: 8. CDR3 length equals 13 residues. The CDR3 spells CASGTGARETQYF. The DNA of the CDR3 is TGCGCCAGCGGCACAGGGGCACGGGAGACCCAGTACTTC.

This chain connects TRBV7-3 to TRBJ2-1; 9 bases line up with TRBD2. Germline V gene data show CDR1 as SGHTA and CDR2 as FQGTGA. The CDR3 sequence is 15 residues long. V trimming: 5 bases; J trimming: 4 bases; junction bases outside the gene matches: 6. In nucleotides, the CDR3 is TGTGCCAGCAGCCCCGGGGCGGGGGGGTACAATGAGCAGTTCTTC. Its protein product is CASSPGAGGYNEQFF.

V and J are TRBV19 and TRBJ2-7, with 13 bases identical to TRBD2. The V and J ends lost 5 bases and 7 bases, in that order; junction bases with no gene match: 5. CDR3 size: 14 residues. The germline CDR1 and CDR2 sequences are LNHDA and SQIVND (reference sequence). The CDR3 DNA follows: TGTGCCAGTAGTCCGGGACTAGCGGGAAGGGAGCAGTACTTC. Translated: CASSPGLAGREQYF.

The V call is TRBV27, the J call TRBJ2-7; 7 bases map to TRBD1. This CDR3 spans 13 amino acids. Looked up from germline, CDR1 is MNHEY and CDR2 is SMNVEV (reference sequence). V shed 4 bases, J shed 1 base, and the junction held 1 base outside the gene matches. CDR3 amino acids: CASSSRGSYEQYF. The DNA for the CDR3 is TGTGCCAGCAGTTCCAGGGGGTCCTACGAGCAGTACTTC.

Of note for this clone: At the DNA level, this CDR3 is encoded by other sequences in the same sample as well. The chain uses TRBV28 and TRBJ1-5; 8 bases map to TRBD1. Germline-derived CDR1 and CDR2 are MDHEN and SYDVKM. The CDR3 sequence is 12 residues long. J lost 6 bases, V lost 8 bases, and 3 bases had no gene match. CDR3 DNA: TGTGCCAGCTCAGGGGGCAGTCAGCCCCAGCATTTT. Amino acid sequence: CASSGGSQPQHF. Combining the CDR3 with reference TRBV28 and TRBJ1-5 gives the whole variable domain DVKVTQSSRYLVKRTGEKVFLECVQDMDHENMFWYRQDPGLGLRLIYFSYDVKMKEKGDIPEGYSVSREKKERFSLILESASTNQTSMYLCASSGGSQPQHFGDGTRLSIL.

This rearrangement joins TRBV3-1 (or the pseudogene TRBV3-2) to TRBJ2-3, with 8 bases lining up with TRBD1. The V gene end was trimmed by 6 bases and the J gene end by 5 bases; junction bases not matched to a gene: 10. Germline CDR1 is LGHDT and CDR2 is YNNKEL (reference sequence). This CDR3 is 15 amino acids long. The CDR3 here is CASSSWTGQGDTQYF. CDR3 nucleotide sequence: TGTGCCAGCAGTTCCTGGACAGGGCAGGGAGATACGCAGTATTTT.

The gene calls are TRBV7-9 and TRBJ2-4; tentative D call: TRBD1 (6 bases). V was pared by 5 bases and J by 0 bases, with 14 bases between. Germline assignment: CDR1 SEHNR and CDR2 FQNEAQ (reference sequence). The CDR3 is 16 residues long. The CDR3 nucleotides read TGTGCCAGCAGCCCCCGGGACACCTTAGCCAAAAACATTCAGTACTTC. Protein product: CASSPRDTLAKNIQYF. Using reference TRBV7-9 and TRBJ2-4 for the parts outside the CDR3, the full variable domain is DTGVSQNPRHKITKRGQNVTFRCDPISEHNRLYWYRQTLGQGPEFLTYFQNEAQLEKSRLLSDRFSAERPKGSFSTLEIQRTEQGDSAMYLCASSPRDTLAKNIQYFGAGTRLSVL.

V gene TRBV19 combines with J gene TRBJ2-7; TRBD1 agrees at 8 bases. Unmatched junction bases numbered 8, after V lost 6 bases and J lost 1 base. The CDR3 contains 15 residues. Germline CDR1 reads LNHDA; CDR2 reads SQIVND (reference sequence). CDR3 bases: TGTGCCAGTAGAGCTGGGACAGGAACTTCCTACGAGCAGTACTTC. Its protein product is CASRAGTGTSYEQYF.

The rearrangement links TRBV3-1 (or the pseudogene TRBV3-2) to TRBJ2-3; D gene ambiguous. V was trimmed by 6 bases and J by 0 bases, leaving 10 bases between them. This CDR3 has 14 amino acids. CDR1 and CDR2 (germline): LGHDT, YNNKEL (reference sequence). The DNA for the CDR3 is TGTGCCAGCAGTTCCTCCCCCAGCACAGATACGCAGTATTTT. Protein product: CASSSSPSTDTQYF.

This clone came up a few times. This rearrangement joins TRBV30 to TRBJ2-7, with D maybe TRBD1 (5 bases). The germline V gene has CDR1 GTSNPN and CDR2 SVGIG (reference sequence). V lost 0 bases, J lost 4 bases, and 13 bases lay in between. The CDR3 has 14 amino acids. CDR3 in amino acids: CAWSVQSGPYEQYF. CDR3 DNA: TGTGCCTGGAGTGTACAGTCAGGGCCTTACGAGCAGTACTTC. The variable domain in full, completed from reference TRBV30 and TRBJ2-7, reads SQTIHQWPATLVQPVGSPLSLECTVEGTSNPNLYWYRQAAGRGLQLLFYSVGIGQISSEVPQNLSASRPQDRQFILSSKKLLLSDSGFYLCAWSVQSGPYEQYFGPGTRLTVT.

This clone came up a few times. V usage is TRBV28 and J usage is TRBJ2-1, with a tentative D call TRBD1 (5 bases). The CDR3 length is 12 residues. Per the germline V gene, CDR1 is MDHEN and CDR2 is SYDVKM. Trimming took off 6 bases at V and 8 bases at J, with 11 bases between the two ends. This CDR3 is CASRGRLDEQFF. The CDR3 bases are TGTGCCAGCAGGGGGCGCTTGGATGAGCAGTTCTTC. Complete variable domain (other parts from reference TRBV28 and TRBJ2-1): DVKVTQSSRYLVKRTGEKVFLECVQDMDHENMFWYRQDPGLGLRLIYFSYDVKMKEKGDIPEGYSVSREKKERFSLILESASTNQTSMYLCASRGRLDEQFFGPGTRLTVL.